The 17 T cell receptor beta chains presented below share a single source sample, sequenced in a study of T cell repertoires in cytomegalovirus infection. No antigen has been assigned to these receptors. Each CDR3 protein is one row after TCRdb ran MiXCR on the reads. The table records around 89,000 distinct CDR3 sequences, about 29% of them present only once. The sequencing used CD8+ T cells from cultured PBMCs, collected from culture after CMV antigen stimulation. All receptors come from a human donor in good health (CMV status not recorded). Some clones in this sample may be carry-over from other donors' samples.

Ten or more counts support this clonotype. CDR3 sequence (DNA): TGTGCCAGCAGTTTCCAGGGGGAAGCTTTCTTT. Residues: CASSFQGEAFF. The genes are TRBV12-3 or TRBV12-4 and TRBJ1-1; a weak D match, TRBD1 (6 bases). V was cut by 3 bases and J by 8 bases, with 7 bases left in between. The CDR3 has 11 residues.

The CDR3 region has the DNA TGTGCCAGCAGCTTGGAGGCGCAGGAAGAGACCCAGTACTTC. It codes for CASSLEAQEETQYF. The rearrangement uses TRBV5-4 and TRBJ2-5; D is unresolved. The CDR3 is made up of 14 amino acids. Trimming took 0 bases from V and 3 from J, leaving 9 bases between them. Germline assignment: CDR1 SGHNT and CDR2 YYREEE (reference sequence).

The chain has TRBV7-2 and TRBJ2-4, with 13 bases fitting TRBD2. J was trimmed by 10 bases and V by 4 bases; bases with no gene match: 7. The CDR3 runs 15 residues. Germline V gene sequence: CDR1 SGHTA, CDR2 FQGNSA. DNA for the CDR3: TGTGCCAGCAGCTACCAGACTAGCGGGGGGACAATTCAGTACTTC. This sequence encodes CASSYQTSGGTIQYF.

The gene calls are TRBV29-1 and TRBJ2-3, with 10 bases fitting TRBD1. Trimming at V came to 4 bases and at J to 3 bases, leaving 13 bases not matched to a gene. Germline loops: CDR1 SQVTM, CDR2 ANQGSEA. The CDR3 runs 17 residues. Here the CDR3 reads CSVAGIGGTGVTDTQYF. CDR3 sequence (DNA): TGCAGCGTTGCGGGGATAGGGGGGACAGGGGTAACAGATACGCAGTATTTT.

This clonotype has only a few counts. The chain links TRBV4-2 to TRBJ2-3, with a tentative D call TRBD2 (5 bases). CDR3 length: 15 residues. V shed 0 bases and J shed 6 bases, with 13 bases lying between them. The germline gives CDR1 LGHNA, CDR2 YNFKEQ. The CDR3 nucleotides read TGTGCCAGCAGCCAAGATAGGGCTAGCAGGGATACGCAGTATTTT. Translated, it gives CASSQDRASRDTQYF.

This clonotype was seen only a few times. The chain carries TRBV19 and TRBJ1-5; D is uncertain. The germline V and J ends were trimmed by 7 bases and 5 bases, with 12 bases remaining between them. The V gene's germline CDR1 is LNHDA and CDR2 SQIVND (reference sequence). This CDR3 has 13 residues. The CDR3 DNA reads as TGTGCCAGTAAATTTATAGGTGATCAGCCCCAGCATTTT. Residues: CASKFIGDQPQHF.

This clonotype was observed a few times. CDR3 sequence reads: CASSQVVRGPFSGANVLTF. Here the CDR3 DNA reads TGCGCCAGCAGCCAAGTGGTCAGGGGGCCGTTCTCTGGGGCCAACGTCCTGACTTTC. The rearrangement uses TRBV4-1 and TRBJ2-6; 8 bases match TRBD1. The junction had 8 bases not matched to a gene; V was cut back by 1 base and J by 0 bases. CDR3 size: 19 residues. Germline V gene data show CDR1 as MGHRA and CDR2 as YSYEKL.

The table lists this clonotype with a few counts. This rearrangement joins TRBV12-3 or TRBV12-4 to TRBJ1-6; D unresolved. CDR3 size: 13 residues. The V gene lost 6 bases and the J gene lost 2 bases, with 5 bases spanning the gap. The CDR3 sequence: CASSSPYNSPLHF. For the CDR3, the DNA is TGTGCCAGCAGCTCCCCCTATAATTCACCCCTCCACTTT.

This clonotype was recorded only once. The genes are TRBV7-1 and TRBJ2-7, with 7 bases identical to TRBD1. TRBV7-1 is sorted into the ORF group, with uncertain function. CDR3 length: 12 residues. The ends lost 5 bases at V and 7 bases at J; junction bases unmatched: 5. CDR3 in amino acids: CASSPTGKEQYF. The CDR3 region has the DNA TGTGCCAGCAGCCCGACAGGGAAAGAGCAGTACTTC.

This clonotype was seen at least ten times. V gene TRBV7-9 combines with J gene TRBJ1-5, with a possible D match to TRBD1 (6 bases). The V end was cut by 5 bases, the J end by 4 bases, with 9 bases between. This CDR3 contains 13 residues. Germline values: CDR1 SEHNR, CDR2 FQNEAQ (reference sequence). Here the CDR3 reads CASSKTGNQPQHF. CDR3 nucleotide sequence: TGTGCCAGCAGCAAAACAGGGAATCAGCCCCAGCATTTT.

This clonotype was counted between two and nine times. One junction end does not reproduce the germline sequence, and a read error may be involved. The V gene is TRBV14, the J gene TRBJ2-1; 8 positions match TRBD2. This CDR3 region has 15 residues. In germline, CDR1 is SGHDN, CDR2 FVKESK. The CDR3 loop reads CASSHGRGAYYEQFF. CDR3 nucleotides: TGTGCCAGCAGCCATGGGCGGGGGGCCTACTATGAGCAGTTCTTC.

This chain links TRBV6-5 with TRBJ1-2; 10 positions agree with TRBD1. V gave up 0 bases and J gave up 6 bases; unmatched junction bases: 7. This CDR3 has 16 residues. CDR1 is MNHEY and CDR2 is SVGAGI in the germline V gene. The CDR3 region has the DNA TGTGCCAGCAGTTACTCAAGAGACAGGGGGCCGCATGGCTACACCTTC. Its protein product is CASSYSRDRGPHGYTF.

V gene TRBV7-4 combines with J gene TRBJ1-5; 11 nucleotides align to TRBD1. Germline lookup yields CDR1 SGHVT and CDR2 SQSDAQ. The CDR3 spans 18 residues. The V and J ends lost 3 bases and 2 bases, in that order; junction bases with no gene match: 9. The CDR3 DNA sequence: TGTGCCAGCAGCTTTACGGGACAGGGGGGGAATGGCAATCAGCCCCAGCATTTT. It encodes CASSFTGQGGNGNQPQHF. Looking up the rest from reference TRBV7-4 and TRBJ1-5 gives the full variable domain: GAGVSQSPRYKVAKRGRDVALRCDSISGHVTLYWYRQTLGQGSEVLTYSQSDAQRDKSGRPSGRFSAERPERSVSTLKIQRTEQGDSAVYLCASSFTGQGGNGNQPQHFGDGTRLSIL.

This clonotype was found a few times. The chain recombines TRBV20-1 with TRBJ2-7, with D unresolved. V was pared by 0 bases and J by 3 bases, with 9 bases between. Looked up from germline, CDR1 is DFQATT and CDR2 is SNEGSKA (reference sequence). CDR3 length: 13 amino acids. CDR3 sequence: CSARDSSLYEQYF. The CDR3 nucleotides read TGCAGTGCTAGAGATTCGTCCCTCTACGAGCAGTACTTC.

This clonotype is judged medium-sized. The V call is TRBV7-3, the J call TRBJ1-5; D gene uncertain. Germline V lookup: CDR1 SGHTA, CDR2 FQGTGA. The CDR3 has 13 residues. V was clipped by 3 bases and J by 4 bases, with 7 bases between them. The CDR3 bases are TGTGCCAGCAGCTTTACAGAGAATCAGCCCCAGCATTTT. Amino acid sequence: CASSFTENQPQHF.

This chain uses TRBV4-1 with TRBJ2-5; 9 nucleotides agree with TRBD2. The CDR3 consists of 15 residues. Germline V gene sequence: CDR1 MGHRA, CDR2 YSYEKL. Trimming cost V 0 bases and J 5 bases; bases outside gene matches: 4. This chain's CDR3 is CASSQDRLAGETQYF. The CDR3 DNA follows: TGCGCCAGCAGCCAAGATAGGCTAGCGGGGGAGACCCAGTACTTC.

This clonotype was detected ten times or more. The V gene is TRBV12-3 or TRBV12-4, the J gene TRBJ2-7, with a weak D call TRBD1 (6 bases). The CDR3 has 13 amino acids. The germline V and J ends were trimmed by 5 bases and 2 bases, with 10 bases remaining between them. The CDR3 region is CASSPDSPYEQYF. In DNA, the CDR3 is TGTGCCAGCAGTCCGGACAGTCCCTACGAGCAGTACTTC.